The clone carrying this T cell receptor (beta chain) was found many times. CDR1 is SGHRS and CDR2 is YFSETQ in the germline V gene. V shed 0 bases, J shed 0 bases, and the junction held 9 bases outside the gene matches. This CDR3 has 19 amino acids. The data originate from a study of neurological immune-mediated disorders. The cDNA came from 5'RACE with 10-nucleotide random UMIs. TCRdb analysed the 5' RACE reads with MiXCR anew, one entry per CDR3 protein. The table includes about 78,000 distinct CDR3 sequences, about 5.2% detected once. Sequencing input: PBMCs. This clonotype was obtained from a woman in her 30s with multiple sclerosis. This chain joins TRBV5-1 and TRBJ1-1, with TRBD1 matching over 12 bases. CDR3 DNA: TGCGCCAGCAGCTTGGCCGGTGGGACAGGGGGCACGGTGAACACTGAAGCTTTCTTT. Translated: CASSLAGGTGGTVNTEAFF. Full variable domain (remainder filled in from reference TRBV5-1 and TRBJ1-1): KAGVTQTPRYLIKTRGQQVTLSCSPISGHRSVSWYQQTPGQGLQFLFEYFSETQRNKGNFPGRFSGRQFSNSRSEMNVSTLELGDSALYLCASSLAGGTGGTVNTEAFFGQGTRLTVV.